The clone carrying this T cell receptor (beta chain) is labeled large (0.1 to 1%). Its antigen remains unidentified. This specimen comes from a study of metastatic and nonmetastatic thyroid tumors. Study-wide results and limits: In blood and tumor, TCR beta diversity was reportedly significantly higher in malignant thyroid tumors than in benign nodules.

Thyroid surgery was preceded by no treatment in any patient. Original processing methods: The study built a papillary thyroid cancer distant-metastasis classifier from CDR3 differences across clinicopathological groups. MiXCR re-clonotyped the PCR reads for TCRdb. These V and J calls are TCRdb output, not the study's own analysis. The sample has roughly 18,000 clones, about 33% seen once. There are 15 residues in the CDR3. Looked up from germline, CDR1 is MNHEY and CDR2 is SVGEGT. The J segment lost 5 bases and the V segment lost 2 bases, leaving 8 bases of the junction unmatched. The J gene is TRBJ2-7, the V gene TRBV6-2 or TRBV6-3; 8 positions match TRBD1. Sequenced material: tumor tissue. The sequence was obtained from a female donor with papillary thyroid cancer or a benign thyroid nodule (not recorded which). Some clones in this sample may be carry-over from other donors' samples. The CDR3 sequence: CASSYRRTGMHEQYF. For the CDR3, the DNA is TGTGCCAGCAGTTACCGAAGGACAGGGATGCACGAGCAGTACTTC.